These 2 T cell receptor beta chains were sequenced from one sample in a study of blood T cell repertoires in COVID-19. This table comes from immunoSEQ multiplex PCR, and its TCRdb copy is limited to in-frame clones, with some not included. Seen here are hundreds of thousands of clones, about nine tenths observed once, and the top ten hold more than 5%. Source material: peripheral blood. Receptors were obtained from a woman in her 50s with COVID-19, enrolled during active disease.

The V gene is TRBV5-1, the J gene TRBJ2-3; D remains ambiguous. The germline V gene encodes CDR1 SGHRS and CDR2 YFSETQ. The CDR3 covers 13 residues. Trimming shortened V by 7 bases and J by 2 bases, and 11 bases separated the two germline ends. CDR3: CASQLVPTDTQYF. CDR3 nucleotides: TGCGCCAGCCAACTGGTACCCACAGATACGCAGTATTTT.

This sequence joins TRBV19 and TRBJ1-1, with TRBD1 as a possible D gene (5 bases). V lost 7 bases and J lost 7, with 22 bases in between. Germline values: CDR1 LNHDA, CDR2 SQIVND (reference sequence). This CDR3 region has 15 residues. CDR3 sequence: CASTLGTVAGSEAFF. DNA for the CDR3: TGTGCCAGTACCCTGGGGACGGTAGCGGGAAGTGAAGCTTTCTTT.